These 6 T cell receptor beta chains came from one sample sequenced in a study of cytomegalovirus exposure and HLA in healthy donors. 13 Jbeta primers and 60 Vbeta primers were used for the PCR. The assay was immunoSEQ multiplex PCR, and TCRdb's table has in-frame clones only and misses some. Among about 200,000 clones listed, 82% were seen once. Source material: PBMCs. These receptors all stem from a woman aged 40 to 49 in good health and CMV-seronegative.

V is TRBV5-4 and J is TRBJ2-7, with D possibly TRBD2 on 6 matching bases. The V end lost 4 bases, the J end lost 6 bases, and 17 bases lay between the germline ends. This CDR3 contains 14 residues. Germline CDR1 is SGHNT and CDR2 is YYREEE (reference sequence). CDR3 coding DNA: TGTGCCAGCAGCCCCCCCGGCAGCGGGTCCGAGCAGTACTTC. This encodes CASSPPGSGSEQYF.

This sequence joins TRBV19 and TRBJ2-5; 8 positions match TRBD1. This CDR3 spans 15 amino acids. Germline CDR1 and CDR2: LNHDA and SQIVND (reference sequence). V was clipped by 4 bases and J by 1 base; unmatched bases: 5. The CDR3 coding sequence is TGTGCCAGTAGTACTCGGACAGGGACCCAAGAGACCCAGTACTTC. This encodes CASSTRTGTQETQYF. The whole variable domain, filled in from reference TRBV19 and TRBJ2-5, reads DGGITQSPKYLFRKEGQNVTLSCEQNLNHDAMYWYRQDPGQGLRLIYYSQIVNDFQKGDIAEGYSVSREKKESFPLTVTSAQKNPTAFYLCASSTRTGTQETQYFGPGTRLLVL.

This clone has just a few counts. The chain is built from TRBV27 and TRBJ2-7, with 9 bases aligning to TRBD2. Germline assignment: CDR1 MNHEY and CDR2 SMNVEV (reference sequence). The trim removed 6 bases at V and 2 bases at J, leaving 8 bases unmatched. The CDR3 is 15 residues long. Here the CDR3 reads CASRGAGGMAYEQYF. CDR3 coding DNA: TGTGCCAGCAGGGGAGCGGGAGGAATGGCCTACGAGCAGTACTTC.

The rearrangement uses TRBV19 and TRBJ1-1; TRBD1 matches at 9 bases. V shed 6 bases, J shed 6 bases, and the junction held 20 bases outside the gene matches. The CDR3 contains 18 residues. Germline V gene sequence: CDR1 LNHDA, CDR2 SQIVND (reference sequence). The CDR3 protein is CASSTRGQGRSHDSEAFF. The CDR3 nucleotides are TGTGCCAGTAGCACCCGGGGACAGGGTAGGTCACATGACTCTGAAGCTTTCTTT.

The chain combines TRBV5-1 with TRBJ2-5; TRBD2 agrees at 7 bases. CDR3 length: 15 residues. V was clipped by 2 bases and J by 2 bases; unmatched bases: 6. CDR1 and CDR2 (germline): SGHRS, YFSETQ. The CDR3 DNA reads TGCGCCAGCAGCTTCGTTGGCGGGGGTCAAGAGACCCAGTACTTC. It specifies CASSFVGGGQETQYF.

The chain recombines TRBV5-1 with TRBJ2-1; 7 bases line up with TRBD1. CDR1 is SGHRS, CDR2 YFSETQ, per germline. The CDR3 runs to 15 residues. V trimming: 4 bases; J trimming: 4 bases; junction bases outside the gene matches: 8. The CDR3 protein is CASSKTTGQYNEQFF. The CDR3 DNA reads TGCGCCAGCAGCAAAACGACAGGGCAATACAATGAGCAGTTCTTC.